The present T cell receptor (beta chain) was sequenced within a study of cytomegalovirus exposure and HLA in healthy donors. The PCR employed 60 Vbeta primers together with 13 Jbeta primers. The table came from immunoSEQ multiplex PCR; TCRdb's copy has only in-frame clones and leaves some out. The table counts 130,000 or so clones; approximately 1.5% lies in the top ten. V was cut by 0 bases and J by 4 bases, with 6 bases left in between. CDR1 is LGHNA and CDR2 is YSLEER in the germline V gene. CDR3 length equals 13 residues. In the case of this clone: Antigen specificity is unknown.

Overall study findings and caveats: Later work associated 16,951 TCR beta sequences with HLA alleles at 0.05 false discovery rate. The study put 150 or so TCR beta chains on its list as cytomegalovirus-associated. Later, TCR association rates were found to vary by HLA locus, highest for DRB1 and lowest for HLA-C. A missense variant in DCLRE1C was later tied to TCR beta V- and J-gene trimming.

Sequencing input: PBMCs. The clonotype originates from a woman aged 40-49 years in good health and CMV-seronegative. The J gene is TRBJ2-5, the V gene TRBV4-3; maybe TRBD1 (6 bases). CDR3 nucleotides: TGCGCCAGCAGCCAAGACAGGGGAGAGACCCAGTACTTC. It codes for CASSQDRGETQYF.